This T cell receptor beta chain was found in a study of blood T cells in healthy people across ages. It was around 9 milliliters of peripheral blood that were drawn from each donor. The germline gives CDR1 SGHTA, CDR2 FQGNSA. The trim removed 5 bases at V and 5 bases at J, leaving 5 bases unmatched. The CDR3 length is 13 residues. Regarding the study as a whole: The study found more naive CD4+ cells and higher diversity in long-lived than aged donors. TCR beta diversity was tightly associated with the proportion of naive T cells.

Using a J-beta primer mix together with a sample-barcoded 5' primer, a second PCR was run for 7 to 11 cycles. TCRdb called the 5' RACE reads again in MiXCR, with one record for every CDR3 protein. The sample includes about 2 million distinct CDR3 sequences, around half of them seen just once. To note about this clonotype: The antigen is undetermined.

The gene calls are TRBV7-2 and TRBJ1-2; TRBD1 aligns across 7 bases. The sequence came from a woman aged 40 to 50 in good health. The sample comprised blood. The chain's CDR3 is CASSRQGQYGYTF. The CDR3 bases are TGTGCCAGCAGCCGACAGGGACAGTATGGCTACACCTTC.